This T cell receptor beta chain was identified during a study of blood T cell repertoires in COVID-19. The CDR3 loop spans 12 amino acids. V shed 0 bases and J shed 4 bases, with 4 bases lying between them. Germline loops: CDR1 SGHDT, CDR2 YYEEEE. Clones were read by immunoSEQ multiplex PCR, and TCRdb kept only the in-frame ones, dropping some. This sample has roughly 73,000 clones, with 88% found just once. The clonotype was recovered from a human donor in a cohort sampled during active COVID-19. The chain employs TRBV5-6 and TRBJ1-2; D ambiguous. The specimen sequenced was peripheral blood. As DNA, the CDR3 is TGTGCCAGCAGCTTGGCTACCTATGGCTACACCTTC. Protein: CASSLATYGYTF.